The text below deals with one T cell receptor beta chain. Its matching antigen is unknown. This specimen comes from a study of graft-versus-host responses after intestinal transplantation. Study background: Among the recipients, all got anti-thymocyte globulin induction and then tacrolimus and steroids for 3 to 4 years. Study findings and constraints: Graft-donor T cell macrochimerism coincided with high graft-versus-host to host-versus-graft clonal ratios in allografts.

Data came from immunoSEQ multiplex PCR; TCRdb stores just in-frame clones and leaves some out. The sample consists of some 110,000 clones, approximately 92% of them appearing once. The CDR3 covers 10 residues. In germline, CDR1 is SQVTM, CDR2 ANQGSEA. Trimming removed 4 bases from V and 4 bases from J, with 3 bases in between. The input for sequencing was unstimulated CD4+ T cells sorted from spleen or lymph node cells, taken before transplant. V gene TRBV29-1 combines with J gene TRBJ2-3, with D unresolved. The clonotype originates from a human donor who was the organ donor for an intestinal transplant. The CDR3 DNA reads TGCAGCGTTGTAGCAGATACGCAGTATTTT. Translating gives CSVVADTQYF.